This T cell receptor (beta chain) derives from a study of tumor-infiltrating lymphocytes in primary liver carcinoma. Turning to the study itself: Patients were both men and women, whose ages ran from 30 to 69 years. Points from the study as a whole: Significantly larger top-250-clone fractions were found in tumors than in blood (p = 0.039).

By its share, this clonotype is medium-sized. Its target is unknown. TCR beta cDNA was prepared out of around 460 ng total RNA by means of a constant-region primer. Investigators got TCR beta libraries out of three nested multiplex PCR rounds, done with slightly modified ARM-PCR. TRBV1-TRBV30 forward and Cbeta reverse primers drove the first two roughly 10-cycle rounds. From the multiplex PCR reads, TCRdb called clonotypes with MiXCR, one entry per CDR3 protein. Here the sample spans about 21,000 distinct CDR3 sequences, under 75% being singletons. The CDR3 runs to 15 residues. Germline CDR1 is MNHEY and CDR2 is SVGAGI. Trimming at V came to 6 bases and at J to 5 bases, leaving 6 bases not matched to a gene. Co-extracting RNA and DNA was done with roughly 17-34 mg of unsorted bulk tissue as input. Patients showed chronic HBV infection and an absence of prior treatment.

The gene calls are TRBV6-5 and TRBJ1-6; 8 nucleotides match TRBD1. The TCR sequence derives from a man aged 35 to 55 with primary liver carcinoma and hepatitis B virus infection. What was sequenced was liver tumor tissue from sampling region 1. Subset indicated: tumor region T1, superior pole. CDR3: CASRHRGVNNSPLHF. The CDR3, as DNA: TGTGCCAGCAGGCACAGGGGGGTGAATAATTCACCCCTCCACTTT.